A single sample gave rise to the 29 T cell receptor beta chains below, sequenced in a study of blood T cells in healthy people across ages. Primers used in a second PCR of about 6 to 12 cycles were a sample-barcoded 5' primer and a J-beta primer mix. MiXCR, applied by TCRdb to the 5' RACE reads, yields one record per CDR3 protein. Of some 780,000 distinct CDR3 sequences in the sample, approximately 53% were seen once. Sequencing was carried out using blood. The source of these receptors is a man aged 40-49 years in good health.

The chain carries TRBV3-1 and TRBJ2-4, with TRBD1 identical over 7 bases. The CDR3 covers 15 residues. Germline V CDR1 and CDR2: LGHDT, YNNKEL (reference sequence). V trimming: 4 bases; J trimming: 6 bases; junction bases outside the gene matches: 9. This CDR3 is CASSPRPGQLNIQYF. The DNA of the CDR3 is TGTGCCAGCAGCCCCAGACCGGGACAGTTAAACATTCAGTACTTC.

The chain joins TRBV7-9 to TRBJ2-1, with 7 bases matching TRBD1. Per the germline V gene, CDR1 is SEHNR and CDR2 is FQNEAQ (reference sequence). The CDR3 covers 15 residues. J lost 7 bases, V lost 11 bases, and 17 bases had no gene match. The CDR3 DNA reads TGTGCCGGCACCGACCGGGACAGAGACTATAATGAGCAGTTCTTC. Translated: CAGTDRDRDYNEQFF.

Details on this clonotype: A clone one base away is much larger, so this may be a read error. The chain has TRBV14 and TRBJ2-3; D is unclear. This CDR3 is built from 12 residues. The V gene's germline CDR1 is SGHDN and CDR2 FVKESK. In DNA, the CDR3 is TGTGCCGGCAGCCCTGCCACAGATACGCAGTATTTT. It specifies CAGSPATDTQYF.

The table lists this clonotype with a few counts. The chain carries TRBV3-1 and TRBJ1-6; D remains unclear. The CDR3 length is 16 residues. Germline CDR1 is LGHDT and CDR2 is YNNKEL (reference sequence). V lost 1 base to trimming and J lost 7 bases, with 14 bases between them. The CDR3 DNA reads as TGTGCCAGCAGCCAAGGTGTGCGGGCACGAAATTCACCCCTCCACTTT. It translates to CASSQGVRARNSPLHF.

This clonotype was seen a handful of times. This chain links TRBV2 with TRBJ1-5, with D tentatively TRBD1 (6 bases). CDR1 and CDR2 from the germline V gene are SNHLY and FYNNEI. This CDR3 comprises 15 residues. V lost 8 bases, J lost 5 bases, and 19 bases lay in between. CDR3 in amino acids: CASAGTQDAYQPQHF. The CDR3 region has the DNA TGTGCCAGCGCCGGGACACAGGACGCCTATCAGCCCCAGCATTTT.

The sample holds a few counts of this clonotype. In nucleotides, the CDR3 is TGTGCCAGCAGCCAAATGGGGACTATGACCTACAATGAGCAGTTCTTC. Translating gives CASSQMGTMTYNEQFF. The gene calls are TRBV12-3 or TRBV12-4 and TRBJ2-1; 7 bases agree with TRBD2. The junction had 10 bases not matched to a gene; V was cut back by 6 bases and J by 2 bases. This CDR3 contains 16 residues.

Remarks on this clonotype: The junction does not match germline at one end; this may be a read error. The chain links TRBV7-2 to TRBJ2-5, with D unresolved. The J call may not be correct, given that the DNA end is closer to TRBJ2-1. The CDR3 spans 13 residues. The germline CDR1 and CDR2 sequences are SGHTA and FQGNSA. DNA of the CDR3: TGTGCCGGCAGCCTCAGACTGTTAGAGACCCAGTTCTTC. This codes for CAGSLRLLETQFF.

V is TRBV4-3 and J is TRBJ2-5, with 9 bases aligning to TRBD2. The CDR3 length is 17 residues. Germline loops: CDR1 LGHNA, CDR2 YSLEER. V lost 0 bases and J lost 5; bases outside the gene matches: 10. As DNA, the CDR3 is TGCGCCAGCAGCCAAGATGGTGCCGCGGGAGGGAGGGAGACCCAGTACTTC. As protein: CASSQDGAAGGRETQYF.

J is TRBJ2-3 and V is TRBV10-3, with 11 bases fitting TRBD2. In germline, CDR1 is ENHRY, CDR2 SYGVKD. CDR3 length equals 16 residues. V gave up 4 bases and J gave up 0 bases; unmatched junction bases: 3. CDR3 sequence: CAISVLAGASTDTQYF. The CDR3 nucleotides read TGTGCCATCAGTGTACTAGCGGGGGCTAGCACAGATACGCAGTATTTT.

As DNA, the CDR3 is TGCGCCAGCAGCCAAGCCGGAGCCGGACTGCAAAACTATGGCTACACCTTC. Protein sequence: CASSQAGAGLQNYGYTF. This chain uses TRBV4-1 with TRBJ1-2; D remains ambiguous. CDR3 size: 17 residues. The V gene lost 1 base and the J gene lost 2 bases, with 17 bases spanning the gap. Germline lookup yields CDR1 MGHRA and CDR2 YSYEKL.

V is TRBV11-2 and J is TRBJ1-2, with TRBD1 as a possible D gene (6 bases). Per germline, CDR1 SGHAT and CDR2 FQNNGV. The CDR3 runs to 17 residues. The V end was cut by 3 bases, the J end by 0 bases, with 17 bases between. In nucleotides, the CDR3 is TGTGCCAGCAGCTTCCCCGTGCAGGGGCCGACTAACTATGGCTACACCTTC. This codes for CASSFPVQGPTNYGYTF.

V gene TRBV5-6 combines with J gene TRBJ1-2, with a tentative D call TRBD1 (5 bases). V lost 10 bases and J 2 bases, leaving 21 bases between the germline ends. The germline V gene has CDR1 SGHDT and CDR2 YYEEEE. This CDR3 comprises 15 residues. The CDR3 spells CAPSGGGRTNYGYTF. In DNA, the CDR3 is TGTGCCCCATCCGGGGGAGGGCGGACAAACTATGGCTACACCTTC. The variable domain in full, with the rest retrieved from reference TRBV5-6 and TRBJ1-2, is DAGVTQSPTHLIKTRGQQVTLRCSPKSGHDTVSWYQQALGQGPQFIFQYYEEEERQRGNFPDRFSGHQFPNYSSELNVNALLLGDSALYLCAPSGGGRTNYGYTFGSGTRLTVV.

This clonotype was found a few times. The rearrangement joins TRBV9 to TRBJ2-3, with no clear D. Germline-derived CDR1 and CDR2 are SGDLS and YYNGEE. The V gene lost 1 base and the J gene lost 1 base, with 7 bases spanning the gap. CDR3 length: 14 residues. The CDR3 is CASSVSTGTDTQYF. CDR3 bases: TGTGCCAGCAGCGTATCTACGGGCACAGATACGCAGTATTTT.

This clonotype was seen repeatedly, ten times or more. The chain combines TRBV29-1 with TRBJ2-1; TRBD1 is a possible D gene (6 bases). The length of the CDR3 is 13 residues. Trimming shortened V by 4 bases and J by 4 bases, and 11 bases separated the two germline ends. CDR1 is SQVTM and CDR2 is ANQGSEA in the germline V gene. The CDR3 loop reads CSVGLTGYNEQFF. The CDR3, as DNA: TGCAGCGTTGGGCTGACAGGTTACAATGAGCAGTTCTTC.

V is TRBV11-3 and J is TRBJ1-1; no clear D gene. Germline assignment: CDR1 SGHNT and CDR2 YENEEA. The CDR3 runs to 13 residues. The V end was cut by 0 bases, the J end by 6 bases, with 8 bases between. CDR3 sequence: CASSLDQGSEAFF. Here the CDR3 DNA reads TGTGCCAGCAGCTTAGATCAAGGCTCTGAAGCTTTCTTT.

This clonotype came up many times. The CDR3 loop reads CASSRGLAILDKNIQYF. The CDR3, as DNA: TGTGCCAGCAGTAGGGGACTAGCTATTTTAGACAAAAACATTCAGTACTTC. The chain recombines TRBV28 with TRBJ2-4; 9 nucleotides align to TRBD2. Germline values: CDR1 MDHEN, CDR2 SYDVKM. V was clipped by 5 bases and J by 3 bases; unmatched bases: 11. CDR3 length: 17 amino acids.

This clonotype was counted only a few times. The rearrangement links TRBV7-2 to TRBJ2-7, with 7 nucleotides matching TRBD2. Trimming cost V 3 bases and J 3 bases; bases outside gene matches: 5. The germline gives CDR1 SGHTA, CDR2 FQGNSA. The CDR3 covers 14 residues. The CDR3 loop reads CASSFGLAVYEQYF. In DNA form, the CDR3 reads TGTGCCAGCAGCTTCGGGCTAGCGGTCTACGAGCAGTACTTC.

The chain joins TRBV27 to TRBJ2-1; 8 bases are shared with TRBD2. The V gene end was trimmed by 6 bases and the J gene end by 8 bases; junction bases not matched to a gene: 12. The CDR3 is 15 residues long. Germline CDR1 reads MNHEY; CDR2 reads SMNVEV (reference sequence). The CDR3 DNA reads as TGTGCCAGCAGCCGAGGGACTAGGGTCAGGCATGAGCAGTTCTTC. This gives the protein CASSRGTRVRHEQFF.

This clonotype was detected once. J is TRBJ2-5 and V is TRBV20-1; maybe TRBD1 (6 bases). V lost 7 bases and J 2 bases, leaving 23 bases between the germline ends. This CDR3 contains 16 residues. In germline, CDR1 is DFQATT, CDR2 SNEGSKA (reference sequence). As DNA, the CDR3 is TGCAGTGTTAGTGACCCCACTCGGCAGGGGCAAGAGACCCAGTACTTC. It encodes CSVSDPTRQGQETQYF.

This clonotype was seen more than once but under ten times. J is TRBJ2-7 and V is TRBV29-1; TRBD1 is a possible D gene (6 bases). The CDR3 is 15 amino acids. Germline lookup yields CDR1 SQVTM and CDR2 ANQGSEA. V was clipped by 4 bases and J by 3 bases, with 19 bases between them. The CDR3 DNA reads TGCAGCGTTGTCCGGGACACAGGAAAGGTCTACGAGCAGTACTTC. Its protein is CSVVRDTGKVYEQYF.

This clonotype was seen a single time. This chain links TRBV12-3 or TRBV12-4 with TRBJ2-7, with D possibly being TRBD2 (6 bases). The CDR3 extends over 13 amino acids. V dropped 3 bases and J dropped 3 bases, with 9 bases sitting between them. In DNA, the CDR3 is TGTGCCAGCAGTTTGCCTAGCGACTACGAGCAGTACTTC. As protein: CASSLPSDYEQYF.

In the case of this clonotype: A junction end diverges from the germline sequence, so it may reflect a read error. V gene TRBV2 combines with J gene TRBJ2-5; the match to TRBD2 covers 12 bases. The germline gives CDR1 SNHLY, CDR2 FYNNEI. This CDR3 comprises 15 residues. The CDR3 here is CTSSVLAGGRETQYF. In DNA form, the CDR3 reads TGTACCAGCAGTGTTCTAGCGGGAGGGAGAGAGACCCAGTACTTC.

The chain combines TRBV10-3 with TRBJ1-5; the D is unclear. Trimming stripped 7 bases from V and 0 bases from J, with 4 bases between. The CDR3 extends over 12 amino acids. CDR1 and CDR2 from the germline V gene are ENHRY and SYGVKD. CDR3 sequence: CAITGSNQPQHF. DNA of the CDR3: TGTGCCATCACGGGTAGCAATCAGCCCCAGCATTTT.

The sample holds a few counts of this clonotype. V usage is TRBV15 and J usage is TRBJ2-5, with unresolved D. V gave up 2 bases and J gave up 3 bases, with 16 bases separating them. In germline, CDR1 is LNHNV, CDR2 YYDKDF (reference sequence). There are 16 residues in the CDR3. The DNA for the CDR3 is TGTGCCACCAGCAGAAATTTAGGCCAGCGAAAAGAGACCCAGTACTTC. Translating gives CATSRNLGQRKETQYF. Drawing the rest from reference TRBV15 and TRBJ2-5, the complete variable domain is DAMVIQNPRYQVTQFGKPVTLSCSQTLNHNVMYWYQQKSSQAPKLLFHYYDKDFNNEADTPDNFQSRRPNTSFCFLDIRSPGLGDTAMYLCATSRNLGQRKETQYFGPGTRLLVL.

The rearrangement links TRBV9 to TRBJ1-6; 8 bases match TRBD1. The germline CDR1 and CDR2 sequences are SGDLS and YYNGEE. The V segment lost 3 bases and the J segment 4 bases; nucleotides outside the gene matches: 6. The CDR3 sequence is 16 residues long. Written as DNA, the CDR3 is TGTGCCAGCAGCGACCGGGACAGGACATATAATTCACCCCTCCACTTT. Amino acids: CASSDRDRTYNSPLHF.

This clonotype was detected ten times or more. CDR3 sequence (DNA): TGTGCCAGCAGCCCGGACGGGAACACCTACGAGCAGTACTTC. This codes for CASSPDGNTYEQYF. The chain carries TRBV7-9 and TRBJ2-7; D is possibly TRBD2 (5 bases). The length of the CDR3 is 14 residues. Germline CDR1 and CDR2: SEHNR and FQNEAQ (reference sequence). V lost 5 bases and J 2 bases, leaving 13 bases between the germline ends.

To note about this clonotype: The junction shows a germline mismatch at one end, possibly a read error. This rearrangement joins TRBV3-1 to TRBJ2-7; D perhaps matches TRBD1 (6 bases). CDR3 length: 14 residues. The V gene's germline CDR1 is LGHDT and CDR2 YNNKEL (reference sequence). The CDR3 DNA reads TGTGCCAGCAGCCCTAGGGGGAGCTCCGACGAGCAGTACTTC. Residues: CASSPRGSSDEQYF.

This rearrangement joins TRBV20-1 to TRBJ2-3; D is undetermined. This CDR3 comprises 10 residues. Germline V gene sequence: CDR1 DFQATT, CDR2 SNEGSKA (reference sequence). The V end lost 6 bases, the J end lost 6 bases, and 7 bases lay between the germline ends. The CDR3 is CSATHDTQYF. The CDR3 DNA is TGCAGTGCGACGCATGATACGCAGTATTTT.

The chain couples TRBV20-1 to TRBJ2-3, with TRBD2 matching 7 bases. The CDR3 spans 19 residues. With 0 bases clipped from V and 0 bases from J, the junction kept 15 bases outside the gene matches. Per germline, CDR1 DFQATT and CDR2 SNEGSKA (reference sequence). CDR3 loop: CSARDSKTAGYLSTDTQYF. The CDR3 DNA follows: TGCAGTGCTAGAGATTCCAAAACAGCGGGGTACCTTAGCACAGATACGCAGTATTTT.